This TCR beta chain was captured by sequencing in a study of blood T cells in healthy people across ages. V shed 5 bases and J shed 1 base, with 16 bases lying between them. The CDR3 is made up of 16 amino acids. Germline V gives CDR1 LGHNA, CDR2 YNFKEQ. Study conclusions and caveats: Significant beta diversity loss was already apparent by age approximately 42, declining roughly linearly. Not knowing donor CMV status may have confounded expanded clonotype changes.

This clonotype was found a few times. Antigen specificity is unknown. Together with a sample-barcoded 5' primer, a J-beta primer mix was included in a second PCR lasting about 7 to 12 cycles. Each CDR3 protein is one row after TCRdb ran MiXCR on the 5' RACE reads. This sample has some 710,000 distinct CDR3 sequences, with over 20% found just once. The genes are TRBV4-2 and TRBJ2-3; D tentatively reads TRBD1 or TRBD2 (6 bases each). The sample taken for sequencing was blood. The origin of this receptor is a man in his 70s in good health. This chain's CDR3 is CASSSPVGGGTDTQYF. CDR3 nucleotide sequence: TGTGCCAGCAGCTCCCCGGTGGGGGGCGGCACAGATACGCAGTATTTT.